This T cell receptor beta chain was captured in a study of response to subunit inactivated influenza vaccine. The CDR3 length is 21 residues. J lost 2 bases, V lost 2 bases, and 22 bases had no gene match. CDR1 is MNHEY and CDR2 is SVGEGT in the germline V gene. In this sample, this clonotype turned up many times. TCRdb passed the RT-PCR reads through MiXCR, listing each CDR3 protein once. The table shows more than 150,000 distinct CDR3 sequences, with about a tenth occurring only once. The J gene is TRBJ2-5, the V gene TRBV6-2 or TRBV6-3; 8 positions agree with TRBD2. Sequences were derived from non-naive T cells sorted from PBMCs, sampled on the day of vaccination. The sequence was obtained from a man in his fifties or sixties who received an inactivated influenza vaccine. CDR3 in DNA: TGTGCCAGCAGTTACCCGTCACTGAGGGAGGGGACTAGGACCCTACAAGAGACCCAGTACTTC. Residues: CASSYPSLREGTRTLQETQYF.